One TCR beta chain is described in this entry. Its antigen target is currently unknown. No base-level quality is on record; no much larger clone is a single base apart. These data belong to a study of blood T cell repertoires in COVID-19 (dated by TCRdb to the early 2020s). About the study as a whole: Samples covering the acute and convalescent phases of COVID-19 were provided by collaborators in the United States, Italy and Spain. The material from the prospective study consisted of cDNA or gDNA derived from T cells, B-cell-depleted T cells, or PBMCs. Deeply sampled blood TCRbeta repertoires from subjects exposed to, actively infected with, or recovered from COVID-19 were included in the dataset. The repertoires were released in a freely available public database intended as a resource for research on the immune response to SARS-CoV-2. The samples were drawn from two sources: the first 160 participants of the ongoing ImmuneRACE study, and 950 to 1,500 subjects contributed by 6 global collaborators. Sample metadata almost always included a de-identified subject ID, COVID-19 status, age in years and sex. Where available, HLA class I and class II types were taken from metadata supplied by the sample provider and were not determined by assay-based typing.

The CDR3 covers 16 residues, taking in both the cysteine and the phenylalanine. CDR3 DNA is the only sequence kept; it has 48 bases, read in frame from the first base. From a lookup of the germline V gene, CDR1 and CDR2 are MDHEN and SYDVKM. V is reduced by 8 bases and J by 2 bases, leaving a spacing of 22 bases between them. TCRbeta CDR3 regions were amplified from genomic DNA by means of the immunoSEQ Assay, a bias-controlled multiplex PCR. Per the original workflow: The number of nucleated cells in each sample was estimated from the amplification of reference gene primers within the assay. To quantify the absolute abundance of each unique TCRbeta CDR3 rearrangement, sequence reads were collapsed and filtered. For each sample, productive Simpson clonality was calculated by taking the square root of Simpson's diversity index across productive rearrangements. What TCRdb holds here is the immuneACCESS table cut down to in-frame rearrangements. Part of the clones is not present; checked against another copy, under half of the missing clones reflect an unresolved V gene, and the others are unexplained. D and trimming come from the DNA, and the V and J calls and clone size come from that table. This sample has about 140,000 clones in its table, and about four fifths of those were observed once. The top ten clones comprise less than 9% of the sample.

In Seattle, one collaborating source enrolled patients while the infection was active and tracked those patients longitudinally over the course of disease. The collaborating institutions used their own protocols to collect whole blood in K2EDTA tubes. For TCRbeta analysis, collaborator samples were shipped as frozen whole blood, as isolated PBMCs, or as DNA extracted from either sample type. Study-wide findings and limitations: The amount of clinical and demographic metadata varied by source and participant and was provided uncurated.

The receptor comes from a man aged 25 to 40 with COVID-19, enrolled during active disease. Sample: peripheral blood. The chain is made from TRBV28 and TRBJ2-7, with TRBD2 perhaps the D gene, on 7 matching bases. The base sequence is TGTGCCAGCGGGTCCAAGGGGGAGGGGAGGCCCTACGAGCAGTACTTC. This gives the protein CASGSKGEGRPYEQYF.